This entry lists 18 T cell receptor beta chains sequenced from one sample in a study of cytomegalovirus exposure and HLA in healthy donors. PCR primers comprised 60 Vbeta and 13 Jbeta primers. Some clones are missing from TCRdb's copy, which holds only in-frame ones; the method was immunoSEQ multiplex PCR. Of about 200,000 clones listed, 70% to 85% are singletons. The sample was PBMCs. These receptors all come from a boy younger than 10 in good health and CMV-seronegative.

V and J are TRBV7-6 and TRBJ2-6; TRBD1 agrees at 7 bases. V dropped 3 bases and J dropped 2; count of bases not matched to a gene: 7. The CDR3 loop spans 17 amino acids. Germline V gene data show CDR1 as SGHVS and CDR2 as FNYEAQ. The CDR3 nucleotides read TGTGCCAGCAGCTTCACGACAGGGATAACTGGGGCCAACGTCCTGACTTTC. It yields the protein CASSFTTGITGANVLTF.

The chain links TRBV4-3 to TRBJ1-2, with 7 bases lining up with TRBD1. V shed 0 bases and J 0 bases; nucleotides not matched to a gene: 1. CDR1 is LGHNA, CDR2 YSLEER, per germline. There are 15 residues in the CDR3. In DNA, the CDR3 is TGCGCCAGCAGCCAAGATCAGGGGGCTAACTATGGCTACACCTTC. Translating gives CASSQDQGANYGYTF.

This clone came up a few times. This chain joins TRBV9 and TRBJ2-7, with 10 nucleotides matching TRBD1. CDR1 and CDR2 (germline): SGDLS, YYNGEE. V shed 3 bases and J 6 bases; nucleotides not matched to a gene: 6. The CDR3 runs to 14 residues. The CDR3 sequence is CASSEGDRGGEQYF. Written as DNA, the CDR3 is TGTGCCAGCAGCGAGGGGGACAGGGGAGGCGAGCAGTACTTC.

This chain uses TRBV29-1 with TRBJ1-1, with unresolved D. The V and J ends lost 3 bases and 5 bases respectively, with 13 bases between them. Germline V lookup: CDR1 SQVTM, CDR2 ANQGSEA. The CDR3 sequence is 13 residues long. The CDR3 nucleotides are TGCAGCGTTGATGGCCCGGGAGGGACTGAAGCTTTCTTT. Translation: CSVDGPGGTEAFF.

This chain connects TRBV7-2 to TRBJ2-5, with TRBD2 as a possible D gene (6 bases). The CDR3 consists of 13 residues. V lost 5 bases, J lost 5 bases, and 12 bases lay in between. Germline CDR1 and CDR2: SGHTA and FQGNSA. The CDR3 is CASSPPRGETQYF. The CDR3 DNA follows: TGTGCCAGCAGCCCCCCCCGGGGGGAGACCCAGTACTTC.

A single count supports this clone. This chain joins TRBV4-1 and TRBJ2-4; D is perhaps TRBD1 (6 bases). This CDR3 has 13 amino acids. V lost 0 bases and J lost 9, with 9 bases in between. Germline V gene data show CDR1 as MGHRA and CDR2 as YSYEKL. Here the CDR3 DNA reads TGCGCCAGCAGCCAAGAGGGGGCTAGCATTCAGTACTTC. This sequence encodes CASSQEGASIQYF.

Details on this clone: Other DNA sequences in the sample encode the same CDR3. The chain couples TRBV5-1 to TRBJ1-6; D call uncertain. V was pared by 0 bases and J by 10 bases, with 11 bases between. Germline V gives CDR1 SGHRS, CDR2 YFSETQ. The CDR3 is made up of 14 amino acids. The CDR3 DNA is TGCGCCAGCAGCTTGGGAGGCGCGGGGTCACCCCTCCACTTT. Translation gives CASSLGGAGSPLHF.

To note about this clone: One junction end does not reproduce the germline sequence, and a read error may be involved. This chain connects TRBV9 to TRBJ2-3, with a weak D call TRBD2 (5 bases). The germline V gene encodes CDR1 SGDLS and CDR2 YYNGEE. This CDR3 region has 12 residues. The CDR3 is CASSASGSGVHF. CDR3 bases: TGTGCCAGCAGCGCCTCGGGGAGTGGAGTGCATTTT.

This clone has just one count. V and J are TRBV4-1 and TRBJ1-2, with TRBD1 matching 7 bases. Germline CDR1 MGHRA, CDR2 YSYEKL. V trimming: 3 bases; J trimming: 2 bases; junction bases outside the gene matches: 3. There are 14 residues in the CDR3. CDR3 DNA: TGCGCCAGCAGCCAGGAGACAGGGAACTATGGCTACACCTTC. It codes for CASSQETGNYGYTF.

To note about this clone: This sample includes further DNA sequences coding for the same CDR3. The chain carries TRBV7-3 and TRBJ2-3; the match to TRBD2 covers 8 bases. Per germline, CDR1 SGHTA and CDR2 FQGTGA. Losses at the gene ends were 4 bases for V and 1 base for J; bases not matched to a gene: 1. The CDR3 length is 14 residues. The CDR3 loop is CASSSGGGTDTQYF. In DNA form, the CDR3 reads TGTGCCAGCAGCTCCGGGGGGGGCACAGATACGCAGTATTTT.

This clone was found once. The rearrangement joins TRBV5-4 to TRBJ2-7; D perhaps matches TRBD1 (6 bases). V lost 4 bases to trimming and J lost 5 bases, with 25 bases between them. CDR1 and CDR2 from the germline V gene are SGHNT and YYREEE (reference sequence). This CDR3 contains 17 residues. The CDR3 nucleotides read TGTGCCAGCAGCCAGGACAGCTGGGAGAGGTTACTTGACGAGCAGTACTTC. Amino acids: CASSQDSWERLLDEQYF.

The V and J genes are TRBV7-9 and TRBJ1-1, with 9 positions matching TRBD1. The ends lost 5 bases at V and 3 bases at J; junction bases unmatched: 4. This CDR3 contains 14 residues. Germline lookup yields CDR1 SEHNR and CDR2 FQNEAQ (reference sequence). CDR3 sequence (DNA): TGTGCCAGCAGCCAAAACAGGGGGCACACTGAAGCTTTCTTT. Amino acids: CASSQNRGHTEAFF.

This sequence joins TRBV6-5 and TRBJ2-7; perhaps TRBD2 as D (5 bases). Per the germline V gene, CDR1 is MNHEY and CDR2 is SVGAGI. Trimming pared 0 bases from V and 3 bases from J, leaving 12 bases between. The length of the CDR3 is 15 residues. The CDR3 nucleotides are TGTGCCAGCAGTTACTCCGGGGTTACCTACTACGAGCAGTACTTC. Translated, it gives CASSYSGVTYYEQYF.

In DNA form, the CDR3 reads TGTGCCAGCAGTTATCAGCCAGGGGATGCCTACGAGCAGTACTTC. As protein: CASSYQPGDAYEQYF. The V gene is TRBV6-5, the J gene TRBJ2-7; a weak D match, TRBD1 (6 bases). This CDR3 region has 15 residues. CDR1 and CDR2 (germline): MNHEY, SVGAGI. V was cut by 3 bases and J by 2 bases, with 14 bases left in between.

The chain uses TRBV18 and TRBJ2-5, with D unresolved. The V gene lost 6 bases and the J gene lost 2 bases, with 4 bases spanning the gap. The CDR3 is 11 amino acids. Per the germline V gene, CDR1 is KGHSH and CDR2 is LQKENI. The CDR3 loop is CASSYQETQYF. The CDR3 DNA reads as TGTGCCAGCTCGTATCAAGAGACCCAGTACTTC.

V is TRBV5-6 and J is TRBJ2-5; tentatively, D is TRBD2 (5 bases). Germline lookup yields CDR1 SGHDT and CDR2 YYEEEE. There are 16 residues in the CDR3. V shed 2 bases and J shed 5 bases, with 19 bases lying between them. DNA for the CDR3: TGTGCCAGCAGCTTTTTAAGTGCGGGTTATGAGGAGACCCAGTACTTC. Translating gives CASSFLSAGYEETQYF.

The chain is built from TRBV6-4 and TRBJ2-5, with 9 bases fitting TRBD1. Per the germline V gene, CDR1 is MRHNA and CDR2 is SNTAGT. The CDR3 extends over 17 amino acids. V was pared by 6 bases and J by 5 bases, with 16 bases of the junction left unmatched. CDR3 in DNA: TGTGCCAGCAGGCCCCTTGGGGACAGGGTTAGCACGGAGACCCAGTACTTC. Protein sequence: CASRPLGDRVSTETQYF.

This clone was seen a single time. The chain carries TRBV11-2 and TRBJ2-1, with 10 positions matching TRBD2. Germline loops: CDR1 SGHAT, CDR2 FQNNGV. V dropped 4 bases and J dropped 3; count of bases not matched to a gene: 3. The CDR3 totals 15 residues. Written as DNA, the CDR3 is TGTGCCAGCAGCTCCGGGACTAGCGACTACAATGAGCAGTTCTTC. Translating it yields CASSSGTSDYNEQFF.